Presented here are 25 T cell receptor beta chains from one specimen sequenced in a study of post-analysis software for immune sequencing data. These TCRs are of unknown antigen specificity. Incorporated into the TCR beta cDNA libraries were unique molecular identifiers, which served to reduce PCR and sequencing biases. MiXCR, applied by TCRdb to the PCR reads, yields one record per CDR3 protein. The sample records hundreds of thousands of distinct CDR3 sequences, 25% to 30% being singletons. Study outcomes and limitations: Controls had lower frequencies than patients of about 5 TRBV segments, which included TRBV5-6, TRBV5-1 and TRBV20-1.

What was sequenced was blood. These receptor sequences come from a girl aged 10-17 years with multiple sclerosis.

In this sample, this clonotype turned up a few times. The rearrangement uses TRBV20-1 and TRBJ1-2; TRBD1 agrees at 7 bases. The CDR3 length is 13 residues. V lost 3 bases, J lost 2 bases, and 3 bases stayed unmatched. The germline CDR1 and CDR2 sequences are DFQATT and SNEGSKA (reference sequence). CDR3 region: CSASVDRNYGYTF. The CDR3 DNA reads as TGCAGTGCTAGCGTGGACAGGAACTATGGCTACACCTTC.

This clonotype occurred a few times. The chain carries TRBV25-1 and TRBJ2-7; maybe TRBD1 (5 bases). Germline assignment: CDR1 MGHDK and CDR2 SYGVNS. The V end was cut by 6 bases, the J end by 6 bases, with 9 bases between. The CDR3 length is 11 residues. This CDR3 is CASRGVFEQYF. In nucleotides, the CDR3 is TGTGCCAGCAGAGGGGTGTTCGAGCAGTACTTC.

V gene TRBV7-2 combines with J gene TRBJ1-2; D unclear. This CDR3 region has 14 residues. The germline gives CDR1 SGHTA, CDR2 FQGNSA. The V gene lost 5 bases and the J gene lost 4 bases, with 14 bases spanning the gap. CDR3 loop: CASSPRPAGYGYTF. CDR3 coding DNA: TGTGCCAGCAGCCCCCGTCCAGCGGGCTATGGCTACACCTTC.

The V and J genes are TRBV6-6 and TRBJ2-5, with D possibly matching TRBD1 (6 bases). CDR1 and CDR2 from the germline V gene are MNHNY and SVGAGI (reference sequence). Trimming stripped 8 bases from V and 4 bases from J, with 11 bases between. The CDR3 is 12 residues long. CDR3 amino acids: CASRIRGETQYF. In DNA form, the CDR3 reads TGTGCCAGCCGCATCAGGGGAGAGACCCAGTACTTC.

This clonotype was detected once. V is TRBV18 and J is TRBJ2-5, with TRBD2 matching 8 bases. Per the germline V gene, CDR1 is KGHSH and CDR2 is LQKENI. Unmatched junction bases numbered 5, after V lost 1 base and J lost 1 base. The CDR3 runs 16 residues. In DNA, the CDR3 is TGTGCCAGCTCACCACTTACTAGCGGCAGCCAAGAGACCCAGTACTTC. This encodes CASSPLTSGSQETQYF.

This clonotype was recorded at least ten times. At one end, the junction sequence differs from germline, possibly due to a read error. This CDR3 is CASSPRTGNYGYTF. The CDR3 nucleotides are TGCGCCAGCAGTCCACGGACAGGGAACTATGGCTACACCTTC. This sequence joins TRBV9 and TRBJ1-2, with TRBD1 matching 8 bases. CDR1 is SGDLS, CDR2 YYNGEE, per germline. This CDR3 comprises 14 residues.

CDR3 bases: TGTGCCAGCAGTGTCCTAGGAGAGACCCAGTACTTC. This codes for CASSVLGETQYF. The rearrangement joins TRBV25-1 to TRBJ2-5; D gene unclear. V gave up 4 bases and J gave up 4 bases, with 7 bases separating them. Per germline, CDR1 MGHDK and CDR2 SYGVNS. The CDR3 consists of 12 residues.

The chain carries TRBV12-3 or TRBV12-4 and TRBJ1-1; D is unresolved. The CDR3 loop spans 14 amino acids. The V end lost 6 bases, the J end lost 5 bases, and 16 bases lay between the germline ends. This CDR3 reads CASSGRFVGTEAFF. CDR3 in DNA: TGTGCCAGCAGCGGGAGATTCGTCGGGACTGAAGCTTTCTTT.

This clonotype appeared a few times. V and J are TRBV12-3 or TRBV12-4 and TRBJ2-3, with D perhaps matching TRBD2 (6 bases). The V end lost 4 bases, the J end lost 6 bases, and 11 bases lay between the germline ends. CDR3 length equals 13 residues. DNA for the CDR3: TGTGCCAGCAGTTCCGGGACTCCCGATACGCAGTATTTT. It translates to CASSSGTPDTQYF.

The V gene is TRBV6-5, the J gene TRBJ1-1; D remains ambiguous. The CDR3 has 14 residues. The V gene lost 6 bases and the J gene lost 4 bases, with 15 bases spanning the gap. Germline V gene lookup returns CDR1 MNHEY and CDR2 SVGAGI. Written as DNA, the CDR3 is TGTGCCAGCAGCACCCAGGCGGAAGTCACTGAAGCTTTCTTT. Protein product: CASSTQAEVTEAFF.

This sequence joins TRBV28 and TRBJ2-5, with 14 bases matching TRBD2. CDR3 length equals 17 residues. CDR1 and CDR2 (germline): MDHEN, SYDVKM. V was clipped by 1 base and J by 5 bases; unmatched bases: 6. The CDR3 protein is CASSLFTGLAGAETQYF. For the CDR3, the DNA is TGTGCCAGCAGTTTATTCACGGGACTAGCGGGAGCGGAGACCCAGTACTTC. The full variable domain, in which reference TRBV28 and TRBJ2-5 provide the parts outside the CDR3, is DVKVTQSSRYLVKRTGEKVFLECVQDMDHENMFWYRQDPGLGLRLIYFSYDVKMKEKGDIPEGYSVSREKKERFSLILESASTNQTSMYLCASSLFTGLAGAETQYFGPGTRLLVL.

This clonotype has more than one count but fewer than ten. This rearrangement joins TRBV10-3 to TRBJ2-3; 7 bases agree with TRBD1. V was clipped by 9 bases and J by 2 bases; unmatched bases: 11. This CDR3 region has 15 residues. In germline, CDR1 is ENHRY, CDR2 SYGVKD. CDR3 protein: CAIRNSGTVTDTQYF. For the CDR3, the DNA is TGTGCCATAAGAAACTCCGGGACAGTCACAGATACGCAGTATTTT.

The chain recombines TRBV12-3 or TRBV12-4 with TRBJ1-1; 7 bases are a match to TRBD1. This CDR3 is 15 amino acids long. Trimming took 6 bases from V and 1 from J; bases not matched to a gene: 8. CDR3 sequence reads: CASSPKGAPNTEAFF. The CDR3, as DNA: TGTGCCAGCAGCCCTAAGGGGGCGCCGAACACTGAAGCTTTCTTT.

This clonotype came up a few times. The chain employs TRBV7-9 and TRBJ2-1; 8 bases map to TRBD2. J lost 5 bases, V lost 2 bases, and 11 bases had no gene match. The length of the CDR3 is 17 residues. Germline CDR1 is SEHNR and CDR2 is FQNEAQ (reference sequence). The CDR3 region is CASSLPREGPGHNEQFF. The DNA of the CDR3 is TGTGCCAGCAGCTTACCCCGGGAGGGCCCTGGGCACAATGAGCAGTTCTTC.

This clonotype turned up a few times. The rearrangement joins TRBV9 to TRBJ2-3; D uncertain. The V and J ends lost 0 bases and 4 bases respectively, with 6 bases between them. The germline V gene has CDR1 SGDLS and CDR2 YYNGEE. The CDR3 length is 13 residues. The CDR3 region has the DNA TGTGCCAGCAGCGTAGATCTCCCAGATACGCAGTATTTT. Its translation: CASSVDLPDTQYF.

Of note for this clonotype: It may be a read error: a sequence one base away is much more abundant. The chain combines TRBV5-1 with TRBJ2-1, with 12 bases lining up with TRBD2. Germline lookup yields CDR1 SGHRS and CDR2 YFSETQ. This CDR3 is 14 amino acids long. V dropped 3 bases and J dropped 13; count of bases not matched to a gene: 8. In DNA form, the CDR3 reads TGCGCCAGCAGCTCACGACTAGCGGGAGAGACCCAGTTCTTC. This codes for CASSSRLAGETQFF. The variable domain in full, completed from reference TRBV5-1 and TRBJ2-1, reads KAGVTQTPRYLIKTRGQQVTLSCSPISGHRSVSWYQQTPGQGLQFLFEYFSETQRNKGNFPGRFSGRQFSNSRSEMNVSTLELGDSALYLCASSSRLAGETQFFGPGTRLTVL.

This clonotype was detected only once. The V and J genes are TRBV14 and TRBJ2-7; the D gene is possibly TRBD2 (5 bases). The CDR3 sequence is 14 residues long. V shed 6 bases and J shed 2 bases, with 14 bases lying between them. Germline V CDR1 and CDR2: SGHDN, FVKESK. CDR3 coding DNA: TGTGCCAGCAGATTCCTGTTCGGGGCCTACGAGCAGTACTTC. Encoded protein: CASRFLFGAYEQYF.

The sample holds a few counts of this clonotype. The chain carries TRBV24-1 and TRBJ2-5; D possibly corresponds to TRBD2 (6 bases). V was trimmed by 3 bases and J by 5 bases, leaving 18 bases between them. Germline CDR1 KGHDR, CDR2 SFDVKD. The CDR3 length is 16 residues. CDR3 amino acids: CATSDPIGGRWETQYF. CDR3 DNA sequence: TGTGCCACCAGTGATCCCATCGGGGGACGGTGGGAGACCCAGTACTTC.

This clonotype was counted only a few times. CDR3 amino acids: CASSLNSGRDEQFF. The CDR3 coding sequence is TGTGCCAGCAGCTTAAATAGCGGGAGAGATGAGCAGTTCTTC. The chain combines TRBV11-2 with TRBJ2-1; 9 bases map to TRBD2. The V segment lost 2 bases and the J segment 8 bases; nucleotides outside the gene matches: 4. The CDR3 covers 14 residues. Per the germline V gene, CDR1 is SGHAT and CDR2 is FQNNGV.

The rearrangement joins TRBV5-1 to TRBJ2-1, with D possibly TRBD2 on 5 matching bases. The germline gives CDR1 SGHRS, CDR2 YFSETQ. CDR3 size: 15 residues. V was clipped by 4 bases and J by 10 bases, with 21 bases between them. CDR3 amino acids: CASSPGMTTAFEQFF. CDR3 sequence (DNA): TGCGCCAGCAGCCCGGGAATGACGACGGCTTTCGAGCAGTTCTTC.

This clonotype was recorded a few times. The chain couples TRBV12-3 or TRBV12-4 to TRBJ2-7, with D maybe TRBD2 (5 bases). This CDR3 is 13 amino acids long. The V gene lost 6 bases and the J gene lost 0 bases, with 9 bases spanning the gap. This CDR3 reads CASRNTSSYEQYF. The CDR3 DNA reads as TGTGCCAGCAGGAATACTAGCTCCTACGAGCAGTACTTC.

This clonotype was recorded many times. The chain couples TRBV7-2 to TRBJ2-7, with 10 bases lining up with TRBD1. This CDR3 region has 17 residues. Trimming cost V 0 bases and J 2 bases; bases outside gene matches: 7. From germline, CDR1 is SGHTA and CDR2 FQGNSA. The CDR3 sequence: CASSLAGLGTGAYEQYF. CDR3 nucleotides: TGTGCCAGCAGCTTAGCTGGGTTAGGGACAGGGGCCTACGAGCAGTACTTC.

V and J are TRBV6-2 or TRBV6-3 and TRBJ1-3, with no clear D. The CDR3 contains 11 residues. V lost 5 bases, J lost 4 bases, and 3 bases lay in between. Germline V gene data show CDR1 as MNHEY and CDR2 as SVGEGT. In DNA form, the CDR3 reads TGTGCCAGCAGTGGGGGAAACACCATATATTTT. Amino acids: CASSGGNTIYF.

This clonotype was observed a single time. The V and J genes are TRBV27 and TRBJ1-2; TRBD1 agrees at 8 bases. J lost 6 bases, V lost 5 bases, and 8 bases had no gene match. Germline V gene lookup returns CDR1 MNHEY and CDR2 SMNVEV (reference sequence). The CDR3 is 14 residues long. The CDR3 DNA follows: TGTGCCAGCAGTGACGCAGGGGGCGCTGATGGCTACACCTTC. Encoded protein: CASSDAGGADGYTF.

This clonotype has more than one count but fewer than ten. The chain links TRBV7-2 to TRBJ2-7; D tentatively fits TRBD1 or TRBD2 (5 bases each). V gave up 4 bases and J gave up 7 bases, with 17 bases separating them. In germline, CDR1 is SGHTA, CDR2 FQGNSA. This CDR3 has 14 residues. CDR3: CASSSPGRPREQYF. The CDR3 DNA follows: TGTGCCAGCAGCTCACCGGGACGGCCTAGGGAGCAGTACTTC.